These 32 T cell receptor beta chains came from one sample sequenced in a study of T cells in women clearing cervical HPV infection. Measured with immunoSEQ multiplex PCR; TCRdb has only the in-frame clones, and not every one. This table lists under 45,000 clones. Sequenced sample: blood buffy coat. Source of these receptors: a woman aged 18-70 years with a cervical HPV16 infection that either progressed to CIN3+ or cleared (not recorded which).

As concerns this clone: The same CDR3 can be traced to other DNA sequences in this sample. The CDR3 reads CAISDLGQNTEAFF. Partial CDR3 DNA: TGTGCCATCAGTGACCTGGGACAGAACACTGAA. The chain has TRBV10-3 and TRBJ1-1; TRBD1 might be the D (6 bases). The CDR3 is cut off 3 residues early in the read; its end comes from the germline J gene. Trimming cost V 3 bases and J 1 base, with 9 bases left between them. The CDR3 runs 14 residues. Germline CDR1 is ENHRY and CDR2 is SYGVKD.

Worth noting for this clone: The CDR3 end is not reached by the read, which stops 3 residues before it; the germline J gene fills it in. The chain is built from TRBV2 and TRBJ1-3; no definite D call. The germline gives CDR1 SNHLY, CDR2 FYNNEI. With 8 bases removed from V and 0 bases from J, the gap between germline ends came to 17 bases. The CDR3 spans 16 residues. CDR3 loop: CASLERQANSGNTIYF. CDR3 DNA (partial): TGTGCCAGCCTGGAAAGGCAGGCCAACTCTGGAAACACC.

A note on this clone: The read finishes 3 residues shy of the CDR3 end, and the germline J gene is used to complete it. V and J are TRBV19 and TRBJ1-3, with 10 bases identical to TRBD1. The CDR3 runs 17 residues. Trimming at V came to 6 bases and at J to 4 bases, leaving 12 bases not matched to a gene. Per the germline V gene, CDR1 is LNHDA and CDR2 is SQIVND (reference sequence). The CDR3 sequence: CASRWTGGVQGGNTIYF. CDR3 DNA (partial): TGTGCCAGTAGATGGACAGGGGGTGTCCAAGGCGGAAACACC.

Concerning this clone: Read coverage stops 3 residues before the CDR3 terminus; the germline J gene supplies the remainder. The rearrangement uses TRBV7-3 and TRBJ2-3; the match to TRBD1 covers 8 bases. There are 14 residues in the CDR3. Looked up from germline, CDR1 is SGHTA and CDR2 is FQGTGA. The trim removed 2 bases at V and 5 bases at J, leaving 3 bases unmatched. CDR3 DNA (partial): TGTGCCAGCAGCTTAGACAGGGGTGGAGATACG. As protein: CASSLDRGGDT. In full, the CDR3 reads CASSLDRGGDTQYF.

In the case of this clone: The sequenced fragment ends 3 residues before the CDR3 boundary, so the rest is inferred from the germline J gene. The chain couples TRBV20-1 to TRBJ1-6; TRBD1 might be the D (5 bases). The CDR3 is made up of 12 amino acids. V gave up 6 bases and J gave up 9 bases, with 12 bases separating them. Germline assignment: CDR1 DFQATT and CDR2 SNEGSKA (reference sequence). The CDR3 bases that were read are TGCAGTGCCCGTCGCCAGGGTTCACCC. It encodes CSARRQGSP. In full, the CDR3 is CSARRQGSPLHF.

Points on this clone: The CDR3 end falls 3 residues outside the read, so it is completed with the germline J gene. This sequence joins TRBV12-3 or TRBV12-4 and TRBJ2-3, with D tentatively TRBD2 (6 bases). The CDR3 consists of 14 residues. The V end was cut by 7 bases, the J end by 2 bases, with 13 bases between. CDR3 bases read: TGTGCCAGCATGGGTAGCGGCTCCACAGATACG. Its protein product is CASMGSGSTDT. The CDR3, in full, reads CASMGSGSTDTQYF.

Regarding this clone: The read terminates 3 residues ahead of where the CDR3 ends, so the germline J gene completes it. Other DNA sequences in the sample encode the same CDR3. The chain couples TRBV28 to TRBJ1-2; D is possibly TRBD1 (6 bases). CDR1 and CDR2 (germline): MDHEN, SYDVKM. Deletions cut 5 bases from V and 2 bases from J, with 12 bases between. This CDR3 contains 14 residues. CDR3 amino acids: CASSPDQGNYGYTF. Incomplete CDR3 DNA: TGTGCCAGCAGTCCAGACCAGGGGAACTATGGC.

For this clone: The CDR3 end is not reached by the read, which stops 3 residues before it; the germline J gene fills it in. This chain connects TRBV5-1 to TRBJ2-3; 11 bases align to TRBD2. The CDR3 is 17 residues long. With V trimmed by 4 bases and J by 0 bases, 7 bases remained unmatched. CDR1 is SGHRS and CDR2 is YFSETQ in the germline V gene. CDR3: CASSRLAGGGSTDTQYF. The CDR3 DNA, read in part, is TGCGCCAGCAGCCGGCTAGCGGGAGGAGGAAGCACAGATACG.

Notes on this clone: The read comes to an end 3 residues before the CDR3 does, leaving the germline J gene to fill in the end. The chain is built from TRBV20-1 and TRBJ2-5; the D gene is possibly TRBD2 (6 bases). V was shortened by 3 bases and J by 0 bases, with 23 bases between the two germline ends. The germline gives CDR1 DFQATT, CDR2 SNEGSKA (reference sequence). The CDR3 is 18 residues long. The CDR3 spells CSASALAGPVADQETQYF. The CDR3 bases that were read are TGCAGTGCTAGTGCTTTGGCAGGACCTGTAGCGGACCAAGAGACC.

Of note for this clone: The read terminates 3 residues ahead of where the CDR3 ends, so the germline J gene completes it. V usage is TRBV6-1 and J usage is TRBJ1-5; possibly TRBD1 for D (6 bases). CDR1 and CDR2 (germline): MNHNS, SASEGT. CDR3 length: 14 residues. Trimming took 3 bases from V and 4 from J, leaving 10 bases between them. The DNA read from the CDR3 is TGTGCCAGCAGTGAGGCAGGGGCGAATCAGCCC. Translating it yields CASSEAGANQP. The CDR3 in its entirety is CASSEAGANQPQHF.

A note on this clone: The read stops 3 residues short of the end of the CDR3; the missing end is completed from the germline J gene. V gene TRBV11-2 combines with J gene TRBJ2-7; possibly TRBD1 for D (5 bases). The germline V and J ends were trimmed by 5 bases and 2 bases, with 10 bases remaining between them. The germline V gene encodes CDR1 SGHAT and CDR2 FQNNGV. This CDR3 comprises 13 residues. This CDR3 is CASSLTGAYEQYF. CDR3 bases read: TGTGCCAGCAGCCTTACAGGAGCCTACGAG.

About this clone: The CDR3 extends 3 residues past the end of the read, so its final part is completed from the germline J gene. V usage is TRBV24-1 and J usage is TRBJ1-1, with D unresolved. The CDR3 sequence is 13 residues long. V was pared by 3 bases and J by 1 base, with 5 bases between. CDR1 is KGHDR and CDR2 is SFDVKD in the germline V gene. CDR3 loop: CATSDTANTEAFF. The covered CDR3 bases are TGTGCCACCAGTGATACAGCGAACACTGAA.

As to this clone: The CDR3 is cut off 3 residues early in the read; its end comes from the germline J gene. The chain couples TRBV5-1 to TRBJ1-1, with D possibly matching TRBD1 (5 bases). The germline CDR1 and CDR2 sequences are SGHRS and YFSETQ. V gave up 3 bases and J gave up 1 base, with 13 bases separating them. The CDR3 consists of 15 residues. The part of the CDR3 DNA that was read is TGCGCCAGCAGCTACCAGGGAGTCCCGAACACTGAA. Its translation is CASSYQGVPNTE. The full CDR3 is CASSYQGVPNTEAFF.

With respect to this clone: The read ends 3 residues shy of where the CDR3 ends; the end is completed using the germline J gene. V and J are TRBV13 and TRBJ2-5, with D unresolved. V was cut by 1 base and J by 3 bases, with 9 bases left in between. Germline V gene data show CDR1 as PRHDT and CDR2 as FYEKMQ (reference sequence). The CDR3 runs to 14 residues. CDR3 in amino acids: CASSLETEKETQYF. The CDR3 bases that were read are TGTGCCAGCAGCTTAGAAACTGAGAAAGAGACC.

Points on this clone: The read terminates 3 residues ahead of where the CDR3 ends, so the germline J gene completes it. The rearrangement uses TRBV5-1 and TRBJ2-3; D is unclear. The CDR3 extends over 11 amino acids. V was clipped by 0 bases and J by 8 bases, with 4 bases between them. Per the germline V gene, CDR1 is SGHRS and CDR2 is YFSETQ. Partial CDR3 DNA: TGCGCCAGCAGCTTGGGAGGTACG. Its translation: CASSLGGT. From start to end, the CDR3 is CASSLGGTQYF. The full variable domain, completed using reference TRBV5-1 and TRBJ2-3, is KAGVTQTPRYLIKTRGQQVTLSCSPISGHRSVSWYQQTPGQGLQFLFEYFSETQRNKGNFPGRFSGRQFSNSRSEMNVSTLELGDSALYLCASSLGGTQYFGPGTRLTVL.

Details on this clone: Coverage ceases 3 residues before the CDR3 finishes, and the germline J gene fills in the end. V is TRBV30 and J is TRBJ2-1; a possible D gene is TRBD1 (5 bases). CDR3 length: 12 residues. Germline lookup yields CDR1 GTSNPN and CDR2 SVGIG (reference sequence). V was pared by 3 bases and J by 6 bases, with 9 bases between. CDR3 amino acids: CAWSLQVNEQFF. The part of the CDR3 DNA that was read is TGTGCCTGGAGCTTACAGGTCAATGAG.

Turning to this clone: The CDR3 extends 3 residues past the end of the read, so its final part is completed from the germline J gene. J is TRBJ2-3 and V is TRBV13; 8 bases map to TRBD1. J was trimmed by 1 base and V by 4 bases; bases with no gene match: 4. The CDR3 contains 15 residues. The germline V gene encodes CDR1 PRHDT and CDR2 FYEKMQ (reference sequence). CDR3 in amino acids: CASSSGQGGTDTQYF. CDR3 bases read: TGTGCCAGCAGCTCCGGACAGGGAGGCACAGATACG.

With regard to this clone: The sequence runs out 3 residues before the end of the CDR3; the remainder is reconstructed from the germline J gene. This rearrangement joins TRBV5-1 to TRBJ2-1; 14 bases fit TRBD2. This CDR3 is built from 15 residues. Germline CDR1 and CDR2: SGHRS and YFSETQ. The V and J ends lost 4 bases and 6 bases, in that order; junction bases with no gene match: 3. The sequenced CDR3 bases are TGCGCCAGCAGCCCAGGGACTAGCGGGAGCAATGAG. Encoded protein: CASSPGTSGSNE. The CDR3 reads in full as CASSPGTSGSNEQFF.

Worth noting for this clone: The CDR3 is cut off 3 residues early in the read; its end comes from the germline J gene. V and J are TRBV20-1 and TRBJ2-7, with TRBD2 as a possible D gene (5 bases). The germline V gene encodes CDR1 DFQATT and CDR2 SNEGSKA (reference sequence). This CDR3 has 13 amino acids. V was pared by 5 bases and J by 1 base, with 12 bases between. This CDR3 reads CSAPAGGSYEQYF. Incomplete CDR3 DNA: TGCAGTGCTCCTGCTGGCGGGTCCTACGAG.

Of note for this clone: The read comes to an end 3 residues before the CDR3 does, leaving the germline J gene to fill in the end. This CDR3 is also generated by other DNA sequences in the sample. This chain connects TRBV5-4 to TRBJ2-3; D is ambiguous. The CDR3 runs 14 residues. Trimming shortened V by 0 bases and J by 2 bases, and 7 bases separated the two germline ends. CDR1 SGHNT and CDR2 YYREEE come from the germline V gene (reference sequence). The part of the CDR3 DNA that was read is TGTGCCAGCAGCTTGGGGCAGATCACAGATACG. It is translated as CASSLGQITDT. The whole CDR3 reads CASSLGQITDTQYF.

Details on this clone: The read is 3 residues too short to cover the CDR3 end, so that end is filled in from the germline J gene. The chain uses TRBV4-1 and TRBJ1-4; D gene ambiguous. The germline V and J ends were trimmed by 2 bases and 8 bases, with 18 bases remaining between them. CDR3 size: 16 residues. CDR1 and CDR2 from the germline V gene are MGHRA and YSYEKL. The CDR3 loop reads CASSQLFPGGKEKLFF. The sequenced CDR3 bases are TGCGCCAGCAGCCAATTATTCCCCGGCGGTAAGGAAAAA.

Concerning this clone: The read ends 3 residues early relative to the CDR3; the germline J gene fills the gap. The chain carries TRBV5-4 and TRBJ2-3; 7 bases agree with TRBD2. Trimming took 3 bases from V and 2 from J; bases not matched to a gene: 3. The CDR3 is made up of 14 amino acids. Germline V lookup: CDR1 SGHNT, CDR2 YYREEE (reference sequence). CDR3 DNA, as far as it was read: TGTGCCAGCAGCTCCGGGACTATCACAGATACG. As protein: CASSSGTITDT. The full CDR3 is CASSSGTITDTQYF.

With respect to this clone: Read coverage stops 3 residues before the CDR3 terminus; the germline J gene supplies the remainder. This chain uses TRBV29-1 with TRBJ2-1; 8 bases align to TRBD1. Trimming removed 0 bases from V and 4 bases from J; junction bases left unmatched: 2. The CDR3 is 14 amino acids. CDR1 is SQVTM, CDR2 ANQGSEA, per germline. CDR3 region: CSVEDRGLYNEQFF. Incomplete CDR3 DNA: TGCAGCGTTGAAGACAGGGGGCTTTACAATGAG.

Turning to this clone: The read ends 3 residues early relative to the CDR3; the germline J gene fills the gap. The chain employs TRBV7-2 and TRBJ2-3; D uncertain. There are 14 residues in the CDR3. V shed 7 bases and J shed 0 bases, with 11 bases lying between them. The germline V gene has CDR1 SGHTA and CDR2 FQGNSA. The DNA read from the CDR3 is TGTGCCAGCAAGGCCAGGCAGAGCACAGATACG. Encoded protein: CASKARQSTDT. The entire CDR3 reads CASKARQSTDTQYF.

A remark on this clone: The sequenced fragment ends 3 residues before the CDR3 boundary, so the rest is inferred from the germline J gene. This rearrangement joins TRBV14 to TRBJ2-3; no clear D gene. Trimming stripped 0 bases from V and 3 bases from J, with 7 bases between. CDR1 SGHDN and CDR2 FVKESK come from the germline V gene. The CDR3 has 14 amino acids. The CDR3 sequence: CASSQDLETDTQYF. Partial CDR3 DNA: TGTGCCAGCAGCCAAGATCTAGAAACAGATACG. Based on the CDR3 plus reference TRBV14 and TRBJ2-3, the full variable domain is EAGVTQFPSHSVIEKGQTVTLRCDPISGHDNLYWYRRVMGKEIKFLLHFVKESKQDESGMPNNRFLAERTGGTYSTLKVQPAELEDSGVYFCASSQDLETDTQYFGPGTRLTVL.

Concerning this clone itself: The CDR3 end falls 3 residues outside the read, so it is completed with the germline J gene. This rearrangement joins TRBV20-1 to TRBJ2-3, with TRBD1 matching over 9 bases. The junction had 5 bases not matched to a gene; V was cut back by 3 bases and J by 1 base. The CDR3 is 15 residues long. Looked up from germline, CDR1 is DFQATT and CDR2 is SNEGSKA (reference sequence). CDR3 bases read: TGCAGTGCTAGCGGGGGACAGGGAGGCACAGATACG. Its protein is CSASGGQGGTDT. The CDR3 in its entirety is CSASGGQGGTDTQYF.

Details on this clone: The read ends 3 residues shy of where the CDR3 ends; the end is completed using the germline J gene. V gene TRBV5-1 combines with J gene TRBJ2-3; 9 bases fit TRBD2. Germline V gives CDR1 SGHRS, CDR2 YFSETQ. The CDR3 consists of 15 residues. With V trimmed by 0 bases and J by 6 bases, 5 bases remained unmatched. CDR3 residues: CASSLASGGLDTQYF. The sequenced part of the CDR3 DNA is TGCGCCAGCAGCTTGGCCAGCGGGGGGCTTGATACG. Using reference TRBV5-1 and TRBJ2-3 for the parts outside the CDR3, the full variable domain is KAGVTQTPRYLIKTRGQQVTLSCSPISGHRSVSWYQQTPGQGLQFLFEYFSETQRNKGNFPGRFSGRQFSNSRSEMNVSTLELGDSALYLCASSLASGGLDTQYFGPGTRLTVL.

Concerning this clone: From the germline J gene comes the end of the CDR3, since the read stops 3 residues before it. This chain joins TRBV5-1 and TRBJ2-7; 9 nucleotides line up with TRBD1. The germline V gene has CDR1 SGHRS and CDR2 YFSETQ. The V gene end was trimmed by 0 bases and the J gene end by 3 bases; junction bases not matched to a gene: 7. The length of the CDR3 is 16 residues. CDR3 bases read: TGCGCCAGCAGCTTGGGGATGGGACAGGGAGTCTACGAG. Protein: CASSLGMGQGVYE. The full-length CDR3 reads as CASSLGMGQGVYEQYF.

This clone is labeled medium-sized based on frequency. The read comes to an end 3 residues before the CDR3 does, leaving the germline J gene to fill in the end. V usage is TRBV29-1 and J usage is TRBJ2-3; TRBD2 matches 9 bases. Germline V gene sequence: CDR1 SQVTM, CDR2 ANQGSEA. The length of the CDR3 is 17 residues. Germline trimming cut 2 bases from V and 0 bases from J; bases unmatched to any gene: 9. The CDR3 sequence is CSVEQYGTSSSTDTQYF. CDR3 DNA (partial): TGCAGCGTTGAACAATACGGGACTAGCAGTAGCACAGATACG.

Worth noting for this clone: The observed sequence ends 3 residues before the CDR3 terminus, with the missing tail filled in from the germline J gene. The rearrangement joins TRBV5-1 to TRBJ1-4; D is possibly TRBD1 (6 bases). V gave up 4 bases and J gave up 4 bases, with 14 bases separating them. The CDR3 totals 15 residues. From germline, CDR1 is SGHRS and CDR2 YFSETQ. The part of the CDR3 DNA that was read is TGCGCCAGCAGCCCTGGGACAAACCTTAATGAAAAA. Residues: CASSPGTNLNEK. The entire CDR3 protein reads CASSPGTNLNEKLFF. The full variable domain, completed using reference TRBV5-1 and TRBJ1-4, is KAGVTQTPRYLIKTRGQQVTLSCSPISGHRSVSWYQQTPGQGLQFLFEYFSETQRNKGNFPGRFSGRQFSNSRSEMNVSTLELGDSALYLCASSPGTNLNEKLFFGSGTQLSVL.

About this clone: The sequenced fragment ends 3 residues before the CDR3 boundary, so the rest is inferred from the germline J gene. The chain uses TRBV20-1 and TRBJ1-1; TRBD1 is a possible D gene (5 bases). V was pared by 4 bases and J by 0 bases, with 12 bases between. Germline V gene sequence: CDR1 DFQATT, CDR2 SNEGSKA (reference sequence). The CDR3 length is 14 residues. CDR3 DNA (partial): TGCAGTGCTACTAAATCGGGGGTGAACACTGAA. It specifies CSATKSGVNTE. The full CDR3 protein reads CSATKSGVNTEAFF.

A word on this clone: With the read ending 3 residues before the CDR3 end, the germline J gene is used to fill in that end. The chain has TRBV7-3 and TRBJ2-1; D not resolved. Trimming removed 5 bases from V and 4 bases from J, with 9 bases in between. The CDR3 is made up of 13 amino acids. CDR1 is SGHTA and CDR2 is FQGTGA in the germline V gene. The CDR3 protein is CASSPPGYNEQFF. CDR3 DNA (partial): TGTGCCAGCAGCCCCCCGGGTTACAATGAG.